This paragraph reports one T cell receptor beta chain. The table lists this clonotype with a few counts. Its binding antigen is unknown. Nothing much larger sits one base from this clone, and base qualities are not available. The library was generated by PCR. This sample was sequenced with a HiSeq X Ten. TCR repertoires were characterized by high-throughput sequencing. TCRdb trimmed the raw reads at Q25, called clones with MiXCR and kept productive beta chains. Entries that share a CDR3 protein sequence are merged under the most common genes and DNA. This sample comprises approximately 19,000 distinct CDR3 sequences, 35% to 55% of them detected only once. Roughly 28% of the sample is taken by the ten largest. The germline V and J ends show losses of 4 bases and 0 bases respectively, and no gene match explains 13 bases of the junction. CDR1 and CDR2 are drawn from the germline V gene: MRHNA, SNTAGT. The CDR3 covers 20 residues, taking in both the cysteine and the phenylalanine. Left in the record is the CDR3 DNA by itself, 60 bases read in frame from the first base.

This specimen comes from a study of esophageal squamous cell carcinoma under preoperative chemotherapy (dated by TCRdb to the late 2010s). For the wider study: The study profiled TCR repertoires of both peripheral blood T cells and tumor-infiltrating lymphocytes. The cohort comprised four to six patients with primary esophageal squamous cell carcinoma. Repertoires were compared between samples taken before and after paclitaxel-nedaplatin therapy. The study assessed how paclitaxel-nedaplatin chemotherapy affected T-cell receptor repertoires in patients with esophageal squamous cell carcinoma.

The time point label for this specimen denotes: after preoperative PTX-NDP chemotherapy. Paclitaxel-nedaplatin was administered to patients as preoperative chemotherapy before surgery. The research as a whole found: Paclitaxel-nedaplatin therapy induced immediate and substantial clonotype frequency changes, with contraction more likely among abundant clones than amplification. A significant increase in TCR diversity was observed in peripheral T cells after chemotherapy, whereas no such increase was observed in tumor-infiltrating lymphocytes. Only five or six patients with esophageal squamous cell carcinoma were analyzed, making for a small cohort. Post-treatment tumor-infiltrating lymphocytes appeared partly derived from peripheral T cells migrating into the tumor, not solely from local clonal changes.

This material was obtained from a patient given preoperative chemotherapy. The V and J segments used are TRBV6-4 and TRBJ2-3; the junction holds 13 bases that match TRBD2. This TCR was sampled from a human donor with esophageal squamous cell carcinoma. The donor label of this sample is uncertain. The nucleotide sequence reads as follows: TGTGCCAGCAGTGCCGAAACTAGCGGGAGGGGGACGTCTAGCACAGATACGCAGTATTTT. It translates to CASSAETSGRGTSSTDTQYF.